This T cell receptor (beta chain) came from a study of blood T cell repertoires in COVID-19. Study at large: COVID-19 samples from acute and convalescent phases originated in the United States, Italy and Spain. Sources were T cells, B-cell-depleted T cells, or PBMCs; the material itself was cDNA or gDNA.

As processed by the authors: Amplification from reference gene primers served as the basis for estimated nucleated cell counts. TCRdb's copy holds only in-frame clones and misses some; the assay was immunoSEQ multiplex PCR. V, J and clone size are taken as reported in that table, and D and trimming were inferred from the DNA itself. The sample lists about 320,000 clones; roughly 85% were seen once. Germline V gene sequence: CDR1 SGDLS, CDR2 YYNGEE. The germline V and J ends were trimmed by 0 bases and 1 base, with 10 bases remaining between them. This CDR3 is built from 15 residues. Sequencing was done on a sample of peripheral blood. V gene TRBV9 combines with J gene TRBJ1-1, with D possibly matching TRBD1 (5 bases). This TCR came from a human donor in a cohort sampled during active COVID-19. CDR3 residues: CASSVALQGNTEAFF. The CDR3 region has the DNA TGTGCCAGCAGCGTAGCCCTTCAGGGGAACACTGAAGCTTTCTTT.